The rows below give T cell receptor beta chains drawn from one sample of a study of blood T cell repertoires in COVID-19. The table came from immunoSEQ multiplex PCR; TCRdb's copy has only in-frame clones and leaves some out. Of 200,000 to 250,000 clones detected, roughly 86% appear once; the ten largest clones hold about a tenth. Sequencing was done on a sample of PBMCs or T cells enriched from blood (not recorded which). All receptors come from a man between 18 and 35 years old with acute COVID-19. Both conserved end residues are part of each CDR3. D genes are given only for firm matches. Size tells how often a clone was seen (once, few, many) or the class of an expanded clone, and some rows leave it out.

TRBD1 TRBJ1-2 . TRBV3-1/TRBV3-2 CASSQPGQAAAGYTF TGTGCCAGCAGCCAACCGGGACAGGCCGCCGCTGGCTACACCTTC
. TRBJ2-7 once TRBV10-2 CASISSLLAREQYF TGCGCCAGCATCTCATCCCTCTTAGCCCGCGAGCAGTACTTC
. TRBJ2-7 . TRBV19 CASSPGYGWYF TGTGCCAGTAGCCCGGGTTACGGTTGGTACTTC
TRBD2 TRBJ2-3 . TRBV2 CASSGEGSGTQYF TGTGCCAGCAGTGGGGAGGGTAGTGGTACGCAGTATTTT
TRBD2 TRBJ2-1 . TRBV7-9 CASSYPGTSGYNEQFF TGTGCCAGCAGCTACCCCGGGACTAGCGGCTACAATGAGCAGTTCTTC
TRBD2 TRBJ2-7 . TRBV6-5 CASRARAGAYEQYF TGTGCCAGCAGGGCTCGGGCGGGAGCCTACGAGCAGTACTTC
. TRBJ1-4 few TRBV27 CASSFKPGRNEKLFF TGTGCCAGCAGTTTTAAACCAGGGCGAAATGAAAAACTGTTTTTT
. TRBJ2-7 . TRBV11-2 CASSHRLEEQYF TGTGCCAGCAGCCACAGACTAGAGGAGCAGTACTTC
. TRBJ1-3 few TRBV11-2 CASSPQTTTIYF TGTGCCAGCAGCCCACAGACGACCACCATATATTTT
TRBD1 TRBJ2-1 . TRBV5-4 CASSSTQTGFYNEQFF TGTGCCAGCAGCTCAACACAGACAGGGTTCTACAATGAGCAGTTCTTC
. TRBJ2-6 once TRBV21-1 CASSARQSSGANVLTF TGTGCCAGCAGCGCCCGACAGAGCTCGGGGGCCAACGTCCTGACTTTC
. TRBJ1-1 . TRBV6-5 CASSYGRLNTEAFF TGTGCCAGCAGTTACGGCAGATTGAACACTGAAGCTTTCTTT
TRBD1 TRBJ1-2 . TRBV19 CASSITGQVYGYTF TGTGCCAGTAGTATAACGGGACAGGTCTATGGCTACACCTTC
. TRBJ2-1 . TRBV5-4 CASSSLGYNEQFF TGTGCCAGCAGCAGCCTTGGCTACAATGAGCAGTTCTTC
. TRBJ2-3 few TRBV9 CASSVGALNTDTQYF TGTGCCAGCAGCGTAGGTGCACTAAACACAGATACGCAGTATTTT
TRBD2 TRBJ2-5 . TRBV9 CASSVAGGQETQYF TGTGCCAGCAGCGTAGCGGGGGGGCAAGAGACCCAGTACTTC